One sample yielded the 5 T cell receptor beta chains listed below, sequenced in a study of cytomegalovirus exposure and HLA in healthy donors. The PCR had 60 Vbeta and 13 Jbeta primers. The table came from immunoSEQ multiplex PCR; TCRdb's copy has only in-frame clones and leaves some out. The sample yields around 79,000 clones, roughly two thirds seen once. Sequenced material: PBMCs. The receptors stem from a middle-aged woman in good health and CMV-seropositive.

J is TRBJ2-1 and V is TRBV5-6, with 9 bases lining up with TRBD1. The CDR3 has 16 amino acids. V dropped 1 base and J dropped 7; count of bases not matched to a gene: 9. The germline V gene has CDR1 SGHDT and CDR2 YYEEEE. The CDR3 nucleotides are TGTGCCAGCAGCTTGTTTTTAGGACAGGGGCAGAATGAGCAGTTCTTC. It translates to CASSLFLGQGQNEQFF. The whole variable domain, filled in from reference TRBV5-6 and TRBJ2-1, reads DAGVTQSPTHLIKTRGQQVTLRCSPKSGHDTVSWYQQALGQGPQFIFQYYEEEERQRGNFPDRFSGHQFPNYSSELNVNALLLGDSALYLCASSLFLGQGQNEQFFGPGTRLTVL.

The V call is TRBV7-8, the J call TRBJ2-7, with 8 positions matching TRBD2. The J segment lost 4 bases and the V segment lost 4 bases, leaving 9 bases of the junction unmatched. The CDR3 has 15 amino acids. Germline CDR1 and CDR2: SGHVS and FQNEAQ. CDR3 nucleotides: TGTGCCAGCAGCTCCCCGGCGGGGGGTCAGTACGAGCAGTACTTC. Encoded protein: CASSSPAGGQYEQYF.

About this clone: Compared with germline, one end of the junction differs, possibly owing to a read error. This chain joins TRBV5-6 and TRBJ2-3; possible D gene TRBD2, 7 bases. This CDR3 has 14 amino acids. CDR1 is SGHDT and CDR2 is YYEEEE in the germline V gene. CDR3 sequence (DNA): TGTGCCAGCAGCCCCCCGGGGGGCACACATACGCAGTATTTT. Its translation: CASSPPGGTHTQYF.

The rearrangement links TRBV18 to TRBJ1-5; 10 nucleotides agree with TRBD1. Germline assignment: CDR1 KGHSH and CDR2 LQKENI. V lost 3 bases and J lost 6; bases outside the gene matches: 8. There are 16 residues in the CDR3. CDR3 region: CASSPGTGVDTQPQHF. The DNA for the CDR3 is TGTGCCAGCTCACCTGGGACAGGGGTGGATACTCAGCCCCAGCATTTT.

J is TRBJ2-5 and V is TRBV10-1; 11 bases match TRBD2. Near its end, the DNA agrees better with TRBJ2-7, so the J call may be wrong. This CDR3 comprises 15 residues. Germline V gene data show CDR1 as WNHNN and CDR2 as SYGVQD (reference sequence). CDR3 DNA: TGCGCCAGCAGTCGGACTAGCGGGCTGAGGAACGAGCAGTACTTC. Its protein is CASSRTSGLRNEQYF.